This note documents a single TCR beta chain sequence. The CDR3 is 16 amino acids. The J segment lost 3 bases and the V segment lost 3 bases, leaving 5 bases of the junction unmatched. The V gene's germline CDR1 is SGHDN and CDR2 FVKESK. These data come from a study of blood T cell repertoires in COVID-19. In the study overall: COVID-19 samples from acute and convalescent phases originated in the United States, Italy and Spain. Sources were T cells, B-cell-depleted T cells, or PBMCs; the material itself was cDNA or gDNA.

Original data processing: Reference gene primers were amplified, and this amplification served to estimate nucleated cell counts. Produced via immunoSEQ multiplex PCR; TCRdb's table is partial and in-frame only. The V and J calls and the clone size are those of that table, but D and trimming were determined from the DNA. The sample includes some 170,000 clones, 85% of them seen just once. The sequence derives from a man aged 35 to 55 with acute or convalescent COVID-19. The chain has TRBV14 and TRBJ1-6, with 7 bases aligning to TRBD1. Sample: peripheral blood. In DNA, the CDR3 is TGTGCCAGCAGCCAGGGCAGGGACAGCTATAATTCACCCCTCCACTTT. It is translated as CASSQGRDSYNSPLHF.